These 6 T cell receptor beta chains came from one sample sequenced in a study of T-cell reconstitution after alpha-beta-depleted transplantation in children. The TCRbeta library was prepared with unique molecular identifiers. A single record per CDR3 protein comes from TCRdb applying MiXCR to the PCR reads. The data hold approximately 210,000 distinct CDR3 sequences, with more than 14% observed a single time. The material sequenced was PBMCs from the stem cell graft donor, taken from the stem cell graft. All receptors come from a human donor who donated a stem cell graft to a child with acute lymphoblastic leukemia.

This sequence joins TRBV19 and TRBJ2-1; TRBD2 agrees at 10 bases. J gave up 2 bases and V 5 bases, and 15 bases lay outside the gene matches. The CDR3 has 19 residues. Per the germline V gene, CDR1 is LNHDA and CDR2 is SQIVND (reference sequence). The CDR3 nucleotides read TGTGCCAGTAGTGTGGTCGCTAGCGGGAGTAAGGTCACCTACAATGAGCAGTTCTTC. Its translation: CASSVVASGSKVTYNEQFF.

This clonotype appeared many times. V gene TRBV5-1 combines with J gene TRBJ2-2, with 11 bases that match TRBD1. The CDR3 extends over 17 amino acids. Germline V gene sequence: CDR1 SGHRS, CDR2 YFSETQ. V gave up 4 bases and J gave up 3 bases; unmatched junction bases: 8. This CDR3 reads CASSPRTGGGYTGELFF. The CDR3 nucleotides read TGCGCCAGCAGCCCCCGGACAGGGGGCGGGTACACCGGGGAGCTGTTTTTT.

The genes are TRBV30 and TRBJ2-3; D is uncertain. The ends were cut back, 4 bases at V and 6 bases at J, with 14 bases in the middle. Germline CDR1 GTSNPN, CDR2 SVGIG (reference sequence). This CDR3 has 13 amino acids. The CDR3 DNA follows: TGTGCCTGGACGCTTGCCGCGTGGGATACGCAGTATTTT. Amino acid sequence: CAWTLAAWDTQYF.

This clonotype came up many times. The chain recombines TRBV5-5 with TRBJ2-2; 8 positions match TRBD2. The CDR3 contains 15 residues. Germline-derived CDR1 and CDR2 are SGHKS and YYEKEE (reference sequence). V gave up 6 bases and J gave up 7 bases; unmatched junction bases: 11. The DNA for the CDR3 is TGTGCCAGCACCCCGGGGGGGAAGTCAAGCGGGGAGCTGTTTTTT. Protein product: CASTPGGKSSGELFF. The entire variable domain, with the rest obtained from reference TRBV5-5 and TRBJ2-2, is as follows: DAGVTQSPTHLIKTRGQQVTLRCSPISGHKSVSWYQQVLGQGPQFIFQYYEKEERGRGNFPDRFSARQFPNYSSELNVNALLLGDSALYLCASTPGGKSSGELFFGEGSRLTVL.

This clonotype was seen ten or more times. This chain uses TRBV5-1 with TRBJ2-5; D gene uncertain. The V and J ends lost 2 bases and 5 bases respectively, with 7 bases between them. The CDR3 consists of 12 residues. The V gene's germline CDR1 is SGHRS and CDR2 YFSETQ. The CDR3 region has the DNA TGCGCCAGCAGCTTTACGTCTGAGACCCAGTACTTC. Its protein is CASSFTSETQYF.

Many counts were recorded for this clonotype. The chain combines TRBV12-3 or TRBV12-4 with TRBJ2-4; D may be TRBD2 (6 bases). Trimming left V 3 bases short and J 2 bases short, with 14 bases between. The CDR3 has 16 amino acids. The CDR3 loop reads CASSFILGGTKNIQYF. In nucleotides, the CDR3 is TGTGCCAGCAGTTTCATCTTGGGGGGAACCAAAAACATTCAGTACTTC.